The subject of this entry is one T cell receptor beta chain. This clonotype has a handful of counts. Its binding antigen is unknown. Base qualities are not recorded, but no much larger clone differs from it by a single base. Library construction relied on multiplex PCR. TCRdb lists the instrument as Illumina HiSeq 4000. To build TCR beta libraries, CDR3 regions were amplified by Arm-PCR using iRepertoire HTBI primers. Gel purification was performed on PCR products prior to sequencing. The study's own analysis went as follows. Gene usage analysis of CDR3 amino acid clonotypes used the 62 TRBV and 11 to 15 TRBJ segments found across samples. Filtered high-quality paired reads were merged into contigs using COPE and FqMerger. BLAST was used to align contigs to the IMGT TRBV, TRBD and TRBJ reference genes, and CDR3 was defined following IMGT. Any clonotype with a frequency above 0.1% was counted as a highly expanded clone. Shannon entropy served as the measure of repertoire diversity, while the Gini coefficient captured V-J evenness. Clonotypes shared by more than one individual were considered public. TCRdb applied fastp at Q25 and MiXCR to the public reads, then kept only in-frame beta chains. A single entry per CDR3 protein holds the most common genes and DNA from its merged rows. The V and J calls shown here were made by TCRdb, not taken from the authors' results. The sample table contains fewer than 450,000 distinct CDR3 sequences; only one count was recorded for 20% to 25% of them. Around 26% of the sample belongs to the ten largest clones.

This entry is derived from a study of regulatory T cells in long-lasting Graves disease (dated by TCRdb to the early 2020s). About the study as a whole: Persistent Graves' disease was defined as antithyroid drug treatment for over 5 years with persistently positive TSH receptor autoantibodies. Peripheral blood TCR sequencing and RNA sequencing compared persistent Graves' disease patients with newly diagnosed Graves' disease patients. A total of around 35 samples underwent TCR sequencing: about 13 from persistent and approximately 20 from newly diagnosed Graves' disease patients. The study was conducted in China and was registered as a clinical trial. On average, persistent Graves' disease patients in the clinical cohort had been on antithyroid drugs for about 10.3 years. Study-level results and caveats: The authors acknowledged the small sample size as a limitation that may reduce accuracy. Persistent patients shared more public clonotypes among themselves (around 2,500) than newly diagnosed patients did (over 950). Only peripheral blood was studied, because thyroid tissue, the primary lesion, was inaccessible. Compared with newly diagnosed patients, patients with persistent Graves' disease had lower TCR Shannon entropy and fewer highly expanded clones, which suggests clonal expansion. Persistent disease showed preferential use of TRBV28, TRBJ1-2 and TRBJ2-5, whereas newly diagnosed disease favored TRBV20-1 and TRBJ2-1. Sequencing and analysis were limited to the TCR beta chain.

Reading the label with the study, this specimen's time point is: persistent/refractory GD, antithyroid drugs over 5 years with positive TRAb. For both TCR sequencing and RNA sequencing, RNA was extracted from PBMCs in TRIzol. Graves' disease was diagnosed according to American Thyroid Association guidelines. Patients for the study were recruited at an endocrinology department in Xi'an, China. Each patient gave roughly 10 milliliters of peripheral blood, collected in an EDTA anticoagulant tube. Ficoll Paque Plus density gradient separation was used to isolate PBMCs, and no further T cell sorting was done. An Agilent 2100 Bioanalyzer and agarose gel were used to check RNA quality, and a NanoDrop 2000 was used to measure RNA concentration. V is pared back by 2 bases and J by 6 bases, with 15 bases lying between the germline termini. Taken from the germline V gene, the CDR1 and CDR2 loops are MGHDK and SYGVNS. The CDR3 starts with the cysteine, ends with the phenylalanine, and has 15 residues. This entry keeps only the CDR3 DNA: 45 bases, framed from base 1.

The sequence came from a female donor with Graves disease. The sequences come from peripheral blood mononuclear cells (PBMCs), collected when the disease was refractory, from a patient treated with antithyroid drugs. This chain joins TRBV25-1 to TRBJ2-3; the D region possibly corresponds to TRBD2 (6 bases align). The CDR3 reads as follows: CASSEGAGSYDTQYF. The nucleotides read TGTGCCAGCAGTGAAGGGGCGGGATCATACGATACGCAGTATTTT.